The T cell receptor (beta chain) described here comes from a study of T cells after yellow fever vaccination. Study results and caveats: Reappearance after the booster was observed for most primary-vaccination clones (96% CD4, roughly 88% CD8).

Template switching with 5'RACE generated the TCR cDNA and added a universal primer site and UMIs. MiXCR, applied by TCRdb to the 5' RACE reads, yields one record per CDR3 protein. The sample holds 200,000 to 300,000 distinct CDR3 sequences, about 7% seen once. Trimming shortened V by 4 bases and J by 3 bases, and 16 bases separated the two germline ends. Germline-derived CDR1 and CDR2 are LGHNA and YNFKEQ. CDR3 length: 15 residues. Of note for this clonotype: Its target is not known.

The sample consisted of CD4+ T cells sorted from PBMCs, taken on the day of the yellow fever booster vaccination. The TCR was taken from a man younger than 40 who received the YFV17D yellow fever vaccine. The J gene is TRBJ2-7, the V gene TRBV4-2, with a tentative D call TRBD1 (6 bases). The DNA of the CDR3 is TGTGCCAGCAGCCCAGACGGGACACTGAACTACGAGCAGTACTTC. Translating gives CASSPDGTLNYEQYF.